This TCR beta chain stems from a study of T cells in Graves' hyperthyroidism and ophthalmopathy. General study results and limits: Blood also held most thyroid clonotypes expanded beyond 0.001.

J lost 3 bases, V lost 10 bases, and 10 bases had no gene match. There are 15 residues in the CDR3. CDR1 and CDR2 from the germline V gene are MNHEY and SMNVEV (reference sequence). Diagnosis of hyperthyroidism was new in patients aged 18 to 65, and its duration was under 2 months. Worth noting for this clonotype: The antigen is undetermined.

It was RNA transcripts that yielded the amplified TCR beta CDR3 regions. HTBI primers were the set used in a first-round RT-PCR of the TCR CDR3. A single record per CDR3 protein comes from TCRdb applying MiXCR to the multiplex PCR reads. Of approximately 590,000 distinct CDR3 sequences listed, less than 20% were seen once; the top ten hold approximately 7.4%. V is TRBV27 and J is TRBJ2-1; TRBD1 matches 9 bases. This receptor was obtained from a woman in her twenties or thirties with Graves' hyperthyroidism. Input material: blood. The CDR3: CATSQTGGDYNEQFF. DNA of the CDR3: TGTGCCACCTCACAGACAGGGGGAGACTACAATGAGCAGTTCTTC.